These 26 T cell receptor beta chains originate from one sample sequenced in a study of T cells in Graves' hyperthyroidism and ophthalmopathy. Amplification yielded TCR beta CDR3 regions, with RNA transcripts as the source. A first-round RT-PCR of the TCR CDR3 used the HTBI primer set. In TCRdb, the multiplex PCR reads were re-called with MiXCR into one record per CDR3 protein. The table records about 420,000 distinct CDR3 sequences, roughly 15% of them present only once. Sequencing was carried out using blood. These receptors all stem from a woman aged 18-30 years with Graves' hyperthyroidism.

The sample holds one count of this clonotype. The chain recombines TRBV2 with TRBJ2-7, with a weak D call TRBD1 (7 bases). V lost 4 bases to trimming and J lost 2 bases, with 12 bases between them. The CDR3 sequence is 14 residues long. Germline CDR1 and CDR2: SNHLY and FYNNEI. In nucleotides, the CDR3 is TGTGCCAGCAGTGGGCAGGGGGGAACCTACGAGCAGTACTTC. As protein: CASSGQGGTYEQYF.

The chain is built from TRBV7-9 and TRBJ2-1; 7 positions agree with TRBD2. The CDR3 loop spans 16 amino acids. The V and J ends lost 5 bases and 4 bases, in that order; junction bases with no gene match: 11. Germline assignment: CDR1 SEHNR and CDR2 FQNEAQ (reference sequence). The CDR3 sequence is CASSPTLAEAYNEQFF. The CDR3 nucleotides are TGTGCCAGCAGCCCGACCCTAGCGGAGGCGTACAATGAGCAGTTCTTC. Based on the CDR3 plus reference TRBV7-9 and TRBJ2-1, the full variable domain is DTGVSQNPRHKITKRGQNVTFRCDPISEHNRLYWYRQTLGQGPEFLTYFQNEAQLEKSRLLSDRFSAERPKGSFSTLEIQRTEQGDSAMYLCASSPTLAEAYNEQFFGPGTRLTVL.

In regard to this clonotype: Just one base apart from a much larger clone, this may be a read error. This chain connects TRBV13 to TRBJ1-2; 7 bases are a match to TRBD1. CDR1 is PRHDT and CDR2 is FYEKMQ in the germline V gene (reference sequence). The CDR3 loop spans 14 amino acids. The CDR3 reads CASSAGTETYGCTF. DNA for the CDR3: TGTGCCAGCAGTGCCGGGACAGAAACCTATGGCTGCACCTTC.

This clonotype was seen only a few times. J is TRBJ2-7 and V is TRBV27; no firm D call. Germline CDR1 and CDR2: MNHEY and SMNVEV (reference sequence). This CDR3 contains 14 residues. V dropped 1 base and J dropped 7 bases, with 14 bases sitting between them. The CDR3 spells CASSLLDQIGEQYF. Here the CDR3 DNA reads TGTGCCAGCAGTTTATTGGACCAAATTGGGGAGCAGTACTTC.

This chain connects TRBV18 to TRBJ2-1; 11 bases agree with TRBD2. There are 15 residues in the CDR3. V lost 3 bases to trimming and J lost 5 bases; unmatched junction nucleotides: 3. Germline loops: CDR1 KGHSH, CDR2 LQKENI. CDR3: CASSPQGLADNEQFF. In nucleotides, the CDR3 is TGTGCCAGCTCACCGCAGGGACTAGCGGACAATGAGCAGTTCTTC.

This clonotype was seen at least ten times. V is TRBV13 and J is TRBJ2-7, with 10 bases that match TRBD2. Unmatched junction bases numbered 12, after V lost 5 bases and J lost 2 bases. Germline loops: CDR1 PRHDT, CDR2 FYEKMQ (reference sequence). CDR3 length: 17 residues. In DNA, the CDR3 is TGTGCCAGCAGCCCCCGGACTAGCGGCAGGGGGACCTACGAGCAGTACTTC. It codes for CASSPRTSGRGTYEQYF.

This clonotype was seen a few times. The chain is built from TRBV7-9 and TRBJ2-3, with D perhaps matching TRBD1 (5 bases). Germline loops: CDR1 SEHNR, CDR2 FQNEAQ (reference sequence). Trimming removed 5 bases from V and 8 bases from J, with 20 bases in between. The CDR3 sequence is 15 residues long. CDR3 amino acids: CASSKPLTLRGTQYF. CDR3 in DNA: TGTGCCAGCAGCAAGCCCTTAACATTAAGGGGTACGCAGTATTTT.

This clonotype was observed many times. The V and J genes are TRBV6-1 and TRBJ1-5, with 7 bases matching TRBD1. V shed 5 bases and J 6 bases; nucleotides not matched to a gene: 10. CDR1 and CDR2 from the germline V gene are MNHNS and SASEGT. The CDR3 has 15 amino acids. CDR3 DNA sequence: TGTGCCAGCAGTTACGGAGGGGGCGGGGGTCAGCCCCAGCATTTT. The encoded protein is CASSYGGGGGQPQHF.

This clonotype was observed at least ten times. The DNA for the CDR3 is TGTGCCAGCAGTTGGACAGGCACTGAAGCTTTCTTT. Protein product: CASSWTGTEAFF. The chain employs TRBV28 and TRBJ1-1; 7 nucleotides line up with TRBD1. The CDR3 has 12 residues. Germline values: CDR1 MDHEN, CDR2 SYDVKM. Unmatched junction bases numbered 0, after V lost 4 bases and J lost 4 bases.

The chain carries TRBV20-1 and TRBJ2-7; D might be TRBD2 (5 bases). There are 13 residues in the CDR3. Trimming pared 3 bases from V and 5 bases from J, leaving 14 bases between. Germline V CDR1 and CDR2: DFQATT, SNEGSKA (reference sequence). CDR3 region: CSASEGVAHEQYF. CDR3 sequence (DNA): TGCAGTGCTAGTGAGGGCGTAGCCCACGAGCAGTACTTC.

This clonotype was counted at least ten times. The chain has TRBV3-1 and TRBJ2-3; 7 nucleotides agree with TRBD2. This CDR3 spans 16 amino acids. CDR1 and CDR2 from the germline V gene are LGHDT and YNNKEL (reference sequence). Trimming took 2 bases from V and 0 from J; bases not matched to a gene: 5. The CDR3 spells CASSQRGGESTDTQYF. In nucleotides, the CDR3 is TGTGCCAGCAGCCAAAGGGGAGGGGAGAGCACAGATACGCAGTATTTT.

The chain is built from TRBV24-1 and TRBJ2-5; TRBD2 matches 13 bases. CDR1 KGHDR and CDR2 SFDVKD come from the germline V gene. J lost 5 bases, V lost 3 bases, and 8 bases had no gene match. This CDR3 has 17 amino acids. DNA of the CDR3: TGTGCCACCAGTGATGTACGGACTAGCGGGAGTTACGAGACCCAGTACTTC. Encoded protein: CATSDVRTSGSYETQYF.

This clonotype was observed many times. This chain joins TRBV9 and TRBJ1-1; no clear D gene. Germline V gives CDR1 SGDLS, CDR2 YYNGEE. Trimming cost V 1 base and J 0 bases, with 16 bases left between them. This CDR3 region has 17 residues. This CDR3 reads CASSVRASEPLNTEAFF. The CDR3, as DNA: TGTGCCAGCAGCGTACGGGCCTCTGAACCACTGAACACTGAAGCTTTCTTT.

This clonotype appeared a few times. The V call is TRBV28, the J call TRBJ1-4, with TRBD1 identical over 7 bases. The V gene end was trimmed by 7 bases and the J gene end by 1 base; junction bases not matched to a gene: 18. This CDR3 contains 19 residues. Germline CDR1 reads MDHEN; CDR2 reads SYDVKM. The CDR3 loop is CASTISRQGFIGTNEKLFF. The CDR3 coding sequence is TGTGCCAGCACCATATCCCGACAGGGCTTCATCGGAACTAATGAAAAACTGTTTTTT. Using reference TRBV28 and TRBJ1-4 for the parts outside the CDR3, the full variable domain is DVKVTQSSRYLVKRTGEKVFLECVQDMDHENMFWYRQDPGLGLRLIYFSYDVKMKEKGDIPEGYSVSREKKERFSLILESASTNQTSMYLCASTISRQGFIGTNEKLFFGSGTQLSVL.

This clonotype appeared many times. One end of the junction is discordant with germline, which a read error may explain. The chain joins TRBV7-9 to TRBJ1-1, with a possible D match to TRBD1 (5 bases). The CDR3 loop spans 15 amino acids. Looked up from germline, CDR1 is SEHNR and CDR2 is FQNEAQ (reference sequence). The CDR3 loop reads CASSLAQGMNTEAFF. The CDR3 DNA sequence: TGTGCCAGCAGTTTAGCGCAGGGAATGAACACTGAAGCTTTCTTT.

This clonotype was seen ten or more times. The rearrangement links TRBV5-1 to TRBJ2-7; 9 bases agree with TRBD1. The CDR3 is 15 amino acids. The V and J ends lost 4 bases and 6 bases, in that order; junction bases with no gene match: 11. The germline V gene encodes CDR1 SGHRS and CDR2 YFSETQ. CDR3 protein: CASSDSGQGVPEQYF. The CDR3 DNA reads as TGCGCCAGCAGCGACTCGGGACAGGGTGTTCCCGAGCAGTACTTC.

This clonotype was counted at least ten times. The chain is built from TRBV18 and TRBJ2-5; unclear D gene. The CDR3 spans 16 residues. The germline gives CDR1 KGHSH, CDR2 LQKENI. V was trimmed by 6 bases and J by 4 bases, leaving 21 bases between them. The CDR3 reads CASSIAGPANLETQYF. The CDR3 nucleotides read TGTGCCAGCTCCATAGCAGGACCCGCCAATTTAGAGACCCAGTACTTC.

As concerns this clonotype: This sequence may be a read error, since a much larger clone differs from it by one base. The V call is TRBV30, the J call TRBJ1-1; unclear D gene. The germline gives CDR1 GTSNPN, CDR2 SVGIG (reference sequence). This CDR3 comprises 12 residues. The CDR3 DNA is TGTGCCAGGAGAGGATTGAACACTGAAGCTTTCTTT. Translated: CARRGLNTEAFF.

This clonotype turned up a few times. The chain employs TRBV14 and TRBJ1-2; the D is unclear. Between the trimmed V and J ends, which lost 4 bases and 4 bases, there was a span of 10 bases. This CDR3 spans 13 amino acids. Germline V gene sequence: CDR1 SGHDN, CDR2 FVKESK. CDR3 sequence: CASSPAQSYGYTF. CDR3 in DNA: TGTGCCAGCAGCCCAGCGCAGTCCTATGGCTACACCTTC.

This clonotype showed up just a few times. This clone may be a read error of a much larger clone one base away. CDR3 sequence: CASSTGRMNTEAFF. CDR3 bases: TGTGCCAGCAGTACAGGGAGAATGAACACTGAAGCTTTCTTT. The gene calls are TRBV12-3 or TRBV12-4 and TRBJ1-1, with D perhaps TRBD1 (6 bases). CDR3 length: 14 residues. V lost 5 bases and J lost 0, with 10 bases in between.

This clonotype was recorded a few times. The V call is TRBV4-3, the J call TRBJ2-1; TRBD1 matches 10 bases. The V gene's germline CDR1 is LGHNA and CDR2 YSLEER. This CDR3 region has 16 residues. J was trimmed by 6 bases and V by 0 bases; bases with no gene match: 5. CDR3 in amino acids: CASSQDAGQGGNEQFF. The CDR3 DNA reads TGCGCCAGCAGCCAAGATGCTGGACAGGGGGGCAATGAGCAGTTCTTC.

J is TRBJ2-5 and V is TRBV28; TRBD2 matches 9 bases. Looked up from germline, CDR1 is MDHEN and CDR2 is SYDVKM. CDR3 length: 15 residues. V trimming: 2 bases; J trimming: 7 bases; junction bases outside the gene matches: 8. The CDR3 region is CASSLPSGVIRTQYF. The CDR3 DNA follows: TGTGCCAGCAGTTTACCTAGCGGGGTCATTCGGACCCAGTACTTC.

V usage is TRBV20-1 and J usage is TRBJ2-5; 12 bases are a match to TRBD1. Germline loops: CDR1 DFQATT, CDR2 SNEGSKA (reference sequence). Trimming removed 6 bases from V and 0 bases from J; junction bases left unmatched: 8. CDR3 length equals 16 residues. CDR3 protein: CSALGQGARYQETQYF. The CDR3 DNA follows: TGCAGTGCATTGGGACAGGGGGCCCGGTACCAAGAGACCCAGTACTTC.

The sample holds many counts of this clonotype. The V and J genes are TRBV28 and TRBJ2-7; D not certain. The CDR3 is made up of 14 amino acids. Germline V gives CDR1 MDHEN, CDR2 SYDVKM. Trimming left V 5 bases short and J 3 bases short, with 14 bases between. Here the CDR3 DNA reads TGTGCCAGCAGTCACGGCCTTTCCGGCTACGAGCAGTACTTC. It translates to CASSHGLSGYEQYF.

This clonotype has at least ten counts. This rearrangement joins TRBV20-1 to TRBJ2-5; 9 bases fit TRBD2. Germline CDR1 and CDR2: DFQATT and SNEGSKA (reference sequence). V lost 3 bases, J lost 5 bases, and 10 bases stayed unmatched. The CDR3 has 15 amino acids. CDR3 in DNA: TGCAGTGCTAGCGTCGCTAGCGGGATCATGGAGACCCAGTACTTC. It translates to CSASVASGIMETQYF.

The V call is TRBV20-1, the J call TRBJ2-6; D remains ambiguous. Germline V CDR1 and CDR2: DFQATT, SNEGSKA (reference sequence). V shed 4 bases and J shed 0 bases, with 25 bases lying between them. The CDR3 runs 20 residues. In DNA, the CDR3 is TGCAGTGCTACTTCTTTCTCGGGCAGCCACCTCCTCTCTGGGGCCAACGTCCTGACTTTC. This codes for CSATSFSGSHLLSGANVLTF.